This entry features one TCR beta chain sequence. Seattle's cohort entered during active infection and was followed longitudinally. Per the original data handling: Reference gene primer amplification gave estimated nucleated cell counts. Using immunoSEQ multiplex PCR, the repertoire was profiled, and TCRdb retains in-frame clones only, with some absent. The DNA gave D and trimming, while V, J and clone size come from that table. Among around 310,000 clones, around 89% were seen once, and the ten largest hold approximately 0.98%. The data derive from a study of blood T cell repertoires in COVID-19. Overall study: Acute and convalescent COVID-19 samples came from the United States, Italy and Spain. Sample material is recorded as cDNA or gDNA derived from T cells, B-cell-depleted T cells, or PBMCs.

Germline CDR1 reads SGHAT; CDR2 reads FQNNGV. The CDR3 extends over 14 amino acids. Trimming at V came to 1 base and at J to 4 bases, leaving 2 bases not matched to a gene. This chain links TRBV11-2 with TRBJ2-5; 8 bases are shared with TRBD2. The sequenced sample was peripheral blood. The source is a woman between 40 and 50 years old with COVID-19, enrolled during active disease. For the CDR3, the DNA is TGTGCCAGCAGCTTAGGGAGCGGGAGAGAGACCCAGTACTTC. It yields the protein CASSLGSGRETQYF.